This T cell receptor beta chain was found in a study of control samples from healthy donors and cancer patients. From germline, CDR1 is ENHRY and CDR2 SYGVKD. The germline V and J ends were trimmed by 9 bases and 3 bases, with 3 bases remaining between them. The CDR3 covers 9 residues. Using immunoSEQ multiplex PCR, the repertoire was profiled, and TCRdb retains in-frame clones only, with some absent. The sample carries some 150,000 clones, roughly 92% recorded once. The receptor comes from a man aged 50-59 years in good health. Sequencing used blood. The rearrangement joins TRBV10-3 to TRBJ2-7; D ambiguous. For the CDR3, the DNA is TGTGCCATAGGCTACGAGCAGTACTTC. Translation: CAIGYEQYF.